The rows below give T cell receptor beta chains drawn from one sample of a study of glioma-infiltrating T cells. One entry per CDR3 protein, called by TCRdb with MiXCR from the multiplex PCR reads. The table has some 160,000 distinct CDR3 sequences, around 40% seen once. Sequenced sample: glioma tissue, nonneoplastic brain tissue, or PBMCs (not recorded which). These receptors were taken from a human donor with low-grade glioma or glioblastoma, undergoing nonglioma brain surgery, or in good health (not recorded which). CDR3s include the opening cysteine and the closing phenylalanine or tryptophan. Fields, in order: CDR3 length, V gene, D gene, clone size, J gene, CDR3 DNA, CDR3 protein. A D gene is named only where the DNA matches it firmly. Clone size is stated in some rows and not others, as once, few, many or a class when expanded.

cdr3_length: 16; v_call: TRBV20-1; d_call: TRBD2; clone_size: many; j_call: TRBJ2-2; cdr3_nt: TGCAGTGCTAGGGAAGCGGGGAGTGTAGACACCGGGGAGCTGTTTTTT; cdr3_aa: CSAREAGSVDTGELFF
cdr3_length: 15; v_call: TRBV18; d_call: TRBD2; clone_size: .; j_call: TRBJ2-1; cdr3_nt: TGTGCCAGCTTACAAGCGGGAGGGCCGGACAATGAGCAGTTCTTC; cdr3_aa: CASLQAGGPDNEQFF
cdr3_length: 14; v_call: TRBV3-1; d_call: .; clone_size: .; j_call: TRBJ1-5; cdr3_nt: TGTGCCAGCAGCCAAGACTTGATTAATCAGCACCAGCATTTT; cdr3_aa: CASSQDLINQHQHF
cdr3_length: 12; v_call: TRBV6-1; d_call: .; clone_size: .; j_call: TRBJ2-1; cdr3_nt: TGTGCCAGCAGTGAAGTTCGGGGTGAGCAGTTCTTC; cdr3_aa: CASSEVRGEQFF
cdr3_length: 14; v_call: TRBV6-1; d_call: .; clone_size: .; j_call: TRBJ1-2; cdr3_nt: TGTGCCAGCAGTGAAGTGCGAGTTACGAATTGCTACACCTTC; cdr3_aa: CASSEVRVTNCYTF
cdr3_length: 12; v_call: TRBV20-1; d_call: .; clone_size: .; j_call: TRBJ2-1; cdr3_nt: TGCAGTGATAGGTACAGGGACAATGAGAAGTTCTTC; cdr3_aa: CSDRYRDNEKFF
cdr3_length: 13; v_call: TRBV4-1; d_call: .; clone_size: .; j_call: TRBJ1-5; cdr3_nt: TGCGCCAGCAGCCAAGCAGGAGGAGGGCCCCAGCATTTT; cdr3_aa: CASSQAGGGPQHF
cdr3_length: 15; v_call: TRBV27; d_call: .; clone_size: once; j_call: TRBJ1-1; cdr3_nt: TGTGCCAGCAGTTTATCCCTAAATATGAATAATGAAGCTTTCTTT; cdr3_aa: CASSLSLNMNNEAFF
cdr3_length: 13; v_call: TRBV3-1; d_call: .; clone_size: once; j_call: TRBJ2-1; cdr3_nt: TGTGCCAGCAGCCAAGATAAGGGAGATGAGCAGTTCTTC; cdr3_aa: CASSQDKGDEQFF
cdr3_length: 14; v_call: TRBV28; d_call: .; clone_size: many; j_call: TRBJ2-5; cdr3_nt: TGTGCCAGCAGTTTAATGACTAGTCTGGAGACCCAGTACTTC; cdr3_aa: CASSLMTSLETQYF
cdr3_length: 14; v_call: TRBV27; d_call: .; clone_size: .; j_call: TRBJ2-7; cdr3_nt: TGTGCCAGCAGTTTCACCTGGGACGGAGCCGAGCAGTACTTC; cdr3_aa: CASSFTWDGAEQYF
cdr3_length: 14; v_call: TRBV13; d_call: TRBD1; clone_size: .; j_call: TRBJ1-1; cdr3_nt: TGTGCCAGCAGCGGACAGGGTACGAACACTGAAGCTTTCTTT; cdr3_aa: CASSGQGTNTEAFF
cdr3_length: 13; v_call: TRBV7-2; d_call: .; clone_size: .; j_call: TRBJ2-1; cdr3_nt: TGTGCCAGCACCTCTGGCCCTCGCAATGAGCAGTTCTTC; cdr3_aa: CASTSGPRNEQFF
cdr3_length: 14; v_call: TRBV18; d_call: .; clone_size: .; j_call: TRBJ1-5; cdr3_nt: TGTGCCAGCTCACCGCGCAGTGCCAATCAGCCCCAGCATTTT; cdr3_aa: CASSPRSANQPQHF
cdr3_length: 17; v_call: TRBV20-1; d_call: .; clone_size: many; j_call: TRBJ1-6; cdr3_nt: TGCAGTGCTATGGTGACAGGAGTCTGGGGAATGGGATCACCCCTCCACTTT; cdr3_aa: CSAMVTGVWGMGSPLHF
cdr3_length: 15; v_call: TRBV4-1; d_call: .; clone_size: .; j_call: TRBJ2-5; cdr3_nt: TGCGCCAGCAGCCAAGAACACCTTAAAAAAGAGACCCAGTACTTC; cdr3_aa: CASSQEHLKKETQYF
cdr3_length: 15; v_call: TRBV12-3/TRBV12-4; d_call: .; clone_size: .; j_call: TRBJ1-5; cdr3_nt: TGTGCCAGCAGTTTTAGCGGGATTAAGAGGAAGCCCCAGCATTTT; cdr3_aa: CASSFSGIKRKPQHF
cdr3_length: 15; v_call: TRBV12-3/TRBV12-4; d_call: .; clone_size: few; j_call: TRBJ2-6; cdr3_nt: TGTGCCAGCAGTTCAGGGTTTTCGGGGGCCAACGTCCTGACTTTC; cdr3_aa: CASSSGFSGANVLTF
cdr3_length: 15; v_call: TRBV11-2; d_call: .; clone_size: few; j_call: TRBJ1-1; cdr3_nt: TGTGCCAGCAGCTTATCCGGCCGATTGAACACTGAAGCTTTCTTT; cdr3_aa: CASSLSGRLNTEAFF
cdr3_length: 15; v_call: TRBV7-9; d_call: .; clone_size: many; j_call: TRBJ1-2; cdr3_nt: TGTGCCAGCAGCTTAGGAGCTTTAGAACACTATGGCTACACCTTC; cdr3_aa: CASSLGALEHYGYTF
cdr3_length: 14; v_call: TRBV29-1; d_call: TRBD2; clone_size: .; j_call: TRBJ2-1; cdr3_nt: TGCAGCGTCTCAAGGCAGCGGGAGAACAATGAGCAGTTCTTC; cdr3_aa: CSVSRQRENNEQFF
cdr3_length: 13; v_call: TRBV10-3; d_call: .; clone_size: many; j_call: TRBJ2-1; cdr3_nt: TGTGCCATTTCCACTGCCCTAGAATCTCCCCGGTTCTTC; cdr3_aa: CAISTALESPRFF
cdr3_length: 16; v_call: TRBV5-1; d_call: TRBD1; clone_size: many; j_call: TRBJ2-1; cdr3_nt: TGCGCCAGCAGCGTAGACACAGGGGGCTCCTACAATGAGCAGTTCTTC; cdr3_aa: CASSVDTGGSYNEQFF
cdr3_length: 14; v_call: TRBV20-1; d_call: .; clone_size: many; j_call: TRBJ2-7; cdr3_nt: TGCAGTGCGACCCGTGAACTAGGCACCTACGAGCAGTACTTC; cdr3_aa: CSATRELGTYEQYF